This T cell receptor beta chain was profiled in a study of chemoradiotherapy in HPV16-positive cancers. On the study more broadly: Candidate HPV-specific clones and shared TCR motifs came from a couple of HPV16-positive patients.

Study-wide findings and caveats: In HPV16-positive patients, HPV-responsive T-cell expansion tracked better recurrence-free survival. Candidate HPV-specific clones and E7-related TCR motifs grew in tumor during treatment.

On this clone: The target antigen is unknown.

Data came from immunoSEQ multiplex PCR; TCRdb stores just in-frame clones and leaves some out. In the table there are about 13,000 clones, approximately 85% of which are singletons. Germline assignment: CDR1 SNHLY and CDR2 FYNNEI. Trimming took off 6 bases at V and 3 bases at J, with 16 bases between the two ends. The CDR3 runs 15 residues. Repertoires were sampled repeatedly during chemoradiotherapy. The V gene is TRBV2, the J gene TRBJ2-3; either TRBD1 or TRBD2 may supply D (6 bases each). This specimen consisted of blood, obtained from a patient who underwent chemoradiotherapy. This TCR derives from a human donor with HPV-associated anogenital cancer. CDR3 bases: TGTGCCAGCAGACTGAGGGGGGTGGTGACAGATACGCAGTATTTT. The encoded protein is CASRLRGVVTDTQYF.